These 5 T cell receptor beta chains were sequenced from one sample in a study of blood T cell repertoires in COVID-19 (dated by TCRdb to about 2020). Libraries came from the immunoSEQ multiplex PCR assay. In its TCRdb copy, this immuneACCESS table keeps in-frame sequences only and misses some clones. Where compared with another copy, unresolved V genes explain less than half of these, and the others have no known cause. This sample comprises about 250,000 clones, approximately 84% of them detected only once. The ten biggest clones cover about 3.4% of the sample. The sequencing sample was made of PBMCs or T cells enriched from blood (not recorded which). The source is a man in his forties or fifties who had recovered from COVID-19.

This clone was seen only once. The chain combines TRBV29-1 with TRBJ1-2; D unresolved. CDR1 and CDR2 (germline): SQVTM, ANQGSEA. CDR3 size: 12 residues. V lost 3 bases to trimming and J lost 4 bases, with 9 bases between them. CDR3 coding DNA: TGCAGCGTTGAGACACCCAGCTATGGCTACACCTTC. It codes for CSVETPSYGYTF. The variable domain in full, with the rest retrieved from reference TRBV29-1 and TRBJ1-2, is SAVISQKPSRDICQRGTSLTIQCQVDSQVTMMFWYRQQPGQSLTLIATANQGSEATYESGFVIDKFPISRPNLTFSTLTVSNMSPEDSSIYLCSVETPSYGYTFGSGTRLTVV.

The chain couples TRBV18 to TRBJ1-2, with D unresolved. The germline V and J ends were trimmed by 0 bases and 1 base, with 3 bases remaining between them. In germline, CDR1 is KGHSH, CDR2 LQKENI. CDR3 length: 13 residues. The CDR3 is CASSPPNNYGYTF. DNA for the CDR3: TGTGCCAGCTCACCACCTAATAACTATGGCTACACCTTC.

The chain uses TRBV13 and TRBJ1-6, with a tentative D call TRBD1 (5 bases). The V and J ends lost 4 bases and 15 bases respectively, with 16 bases between them. The germline CDR1 and CDR2 sequences are PRHDT and FYEKMQ (reference sequence). CDR3 length equals 13 residues. The CDR3 protein is CASSSGHFLGLHF. The CDR3 region has the DNA TGTGCCAGCAGCTCCGGACATTTTTTGGGCCTCCACTTT.

This sequence joins TRBV5-5 and TRBJ1-5; D gene unclear. Per the germline V gene, CDR1 is SGHKS and CDR2 is YYEKEE (reference sequence). Trimming left V 0 bases short and J 0 bases short, with 13 bases between. CDR3 length: 17 amino acids. The DNA of the CDR3 is TGTGCCAGCAGCTTGGCCTTGGCACCTTATAGCAATCAGCCCCAGCATTTT. It is translated as CASSLALAPYSNQPQHF.

The rearrangement joins TRBV2 to TRBJ1-5, with 8 bases lining up with TRBD1. The length of the CDR3 is 14 residues. Losses at the gene ends were 3 bases for V and 7 bases for J; bases not matched to a gene: 5. CDR1 is SNHLY and CDR2 is FYNNEI in the germline V gene. Here the CDR3 reads CASSEGTGKQPQHF. The CDR3 DNA reads as TGTGCCAGCAGTGAGGGGACAGGTAAACAGCCCCAGCATTTT.